This T cell receptor beta chain was recovered during a study of neurological immune-mediated disorders. Findings and limits, study-wide: No CDR3 amino acid sequences were shared by expanded clones across subjects, suggesting private repertoires in all groups. The most TCR clonal expansion was seen in HTLV-1-associated myelopathy, and the least was seen in multiple sclerosis, which fell below healthy controls.

The authors made cDNA by 5'RACE with 10-nucleotide random UMIs. Using its own MiXCR run on the 5' RACE reads, TCRdb lists one record per CDR3 protein. In the table there are fewer than 90,000 distinct CDR3 sequences, 10% of which are singletons. In its sample, this clonotype was seen many times. The target antigen is unknown. Sequenced input: PBMCs. This TCR was recovered from a man aged 40-50 years in good health.

CDR3 coding DNA: TGCAGTGCCGAGGACAGGGGTGGCAATCAGCCCCAGCATTTT. Translated: CSAEDRGGNQPQHF. J is TRBJ1-5 and V is TRBV20-1; 9 bases agree with TRBD1. V lost 6 bases and J lost 2; bases outside the gene matches: 5. From germline, CDR1 is DFQATT and CDR2 SNEGSKA (reference sequence). The CDR3 contains 14 residues.